This TCR beta chain was obtained from a study of T cells after yellow fever vaccination. In the study overall: Any fraction with a low cell number was prepared using SMART-Seq v4 Ultra Low Input.

This clonotype was seen many times. Its antigen is still unknown. Germline-derived CDR1 and CDR2 are LGHNA and YNFKEQ. The junction had 1 base not matched to a gene; V was cut back by 3 bases and J by 3 bases. The CDR3 is 16 residues long. Study conclusions and caveats: Re-detected after boosting: most primary clones, about 95% of CD4 and over 80% of CD8.

Each CDR3 protein gets one entry after TCRdb re-called the 5' RACE reads with MiXCR. This table has roughly 170,000 distinct CDR3 sequences, 5.5% to 8% appearing once. This receptor was taken from a man aged 18 to 30 who received the YFV17D yellow fever vaccine. V usage is TRBV4-2 and J usage is TRBJ2-3; 15 nucleotides agree with TRBD2. Source: CD4+ T cells sorted from PBMCs, taken on the day of the first yellow fever vaccination. CDR3 region: CASSQGTSGGTDTQYF. The CDR3 region has the DNA TGTGCCAGCAGCCAGGGGACTAGCGGGGGGACAGATACGCAGTATTTT.